Described below is a single TCR beta chain sequence and its context. Using immunoSEQ multiplex PCR, the repertoire was profiled, and TCRdb retains in-frame clones only, with some absent. The sample holds about 97,000 clones, approximately 90% seen once. These data belong to a study of blood T cell repertoires in COVID-19. The germline V gene encodes CDR1 SGHDN and CDR2 FVKESK. This CDR3 spans 15 amino acids. V dropped 7 bases and J dropped 3; count of bases not matched to a gene: 9. The genes are TRBV14 and TRBJ1-2; 9 bases are a match to TRBD1. The sequence was obtained from a man aged 55 to 69 with acute or convalescent COVID-19. What was sequenced was peripheral blood. The CDR3 DNA sequence: TGTGCCAGCACCCGATTGGGACAGGGCGACTATGGCTACACCTTC. Its translation: CASTRLGQGDYGYTF.